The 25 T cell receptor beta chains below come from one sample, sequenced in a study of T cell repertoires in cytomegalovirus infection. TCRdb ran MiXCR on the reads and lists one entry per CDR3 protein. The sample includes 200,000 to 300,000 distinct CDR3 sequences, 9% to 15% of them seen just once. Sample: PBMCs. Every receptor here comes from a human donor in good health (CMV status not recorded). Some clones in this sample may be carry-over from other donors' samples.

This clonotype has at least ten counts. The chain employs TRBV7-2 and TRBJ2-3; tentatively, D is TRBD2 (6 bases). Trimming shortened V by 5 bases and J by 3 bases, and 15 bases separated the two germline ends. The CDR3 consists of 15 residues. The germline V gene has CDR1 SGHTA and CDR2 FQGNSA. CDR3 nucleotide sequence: TGTGCCAGCAGCCCGAGGAGGGAGAAAACAGATACGCAGTATTTT. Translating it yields CASSPRREKTDTQYF.

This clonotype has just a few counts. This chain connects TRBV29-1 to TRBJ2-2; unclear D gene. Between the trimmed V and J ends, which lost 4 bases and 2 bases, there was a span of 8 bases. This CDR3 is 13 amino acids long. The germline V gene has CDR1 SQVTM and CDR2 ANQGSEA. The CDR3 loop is CSVGALNTGELFF. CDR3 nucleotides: TGCAGCGTTGGGGCGCTTAACACCGGGGAGCTGTTTTTT.

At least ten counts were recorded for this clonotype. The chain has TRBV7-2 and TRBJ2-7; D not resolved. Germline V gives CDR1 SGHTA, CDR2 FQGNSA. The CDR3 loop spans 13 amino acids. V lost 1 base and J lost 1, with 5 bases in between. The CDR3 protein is CASSLEKSYEQYF. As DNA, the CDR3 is TGTGCCAGCAGCTTAGAGAAATCCTACGAGCAGTACTTC.

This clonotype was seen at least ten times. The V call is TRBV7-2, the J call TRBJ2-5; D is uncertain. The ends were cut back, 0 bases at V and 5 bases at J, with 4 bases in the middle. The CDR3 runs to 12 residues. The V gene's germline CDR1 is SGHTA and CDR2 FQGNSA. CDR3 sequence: CASSLARETQYF. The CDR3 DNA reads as TGTGCCAGCAGCTTAGCTCGGGAGACCCAGTACTTC.

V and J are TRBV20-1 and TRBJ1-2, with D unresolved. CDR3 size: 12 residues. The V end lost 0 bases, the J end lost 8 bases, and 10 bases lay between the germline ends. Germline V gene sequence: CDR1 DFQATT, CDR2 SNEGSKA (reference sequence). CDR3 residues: CSARDPLGGYTF. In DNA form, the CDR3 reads TGCAGTGCTAGAGATCCCCTGGGGGGCTACACCTTC.

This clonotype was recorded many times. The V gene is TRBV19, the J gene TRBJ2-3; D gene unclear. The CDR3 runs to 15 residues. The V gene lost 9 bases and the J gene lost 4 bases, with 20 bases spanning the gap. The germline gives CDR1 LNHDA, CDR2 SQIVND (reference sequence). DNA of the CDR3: TGTGCCAGCCTCCGGGCCCCGCTAACTCCAGATACGCAGTATTTT. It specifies CASLRAPLTPDTQYF.

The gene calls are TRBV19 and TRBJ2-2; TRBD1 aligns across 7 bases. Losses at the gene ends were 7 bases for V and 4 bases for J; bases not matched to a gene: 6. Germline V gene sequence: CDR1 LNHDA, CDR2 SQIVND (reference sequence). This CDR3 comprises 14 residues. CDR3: CASKERGLTGELFF. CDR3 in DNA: TGTGCCAGTAAGGAAAGGGGGCTCACCGGGGAGCTGTTTTTT.

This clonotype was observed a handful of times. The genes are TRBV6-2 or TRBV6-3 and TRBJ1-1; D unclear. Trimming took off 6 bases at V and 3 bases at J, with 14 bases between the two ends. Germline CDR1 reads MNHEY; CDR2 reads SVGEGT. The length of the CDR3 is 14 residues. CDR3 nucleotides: TGTGCCAGCAGAGTCTCCGGAGGTGACACTGAAGCTTTCTTT. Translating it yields CASRVSGGDTEAFF.

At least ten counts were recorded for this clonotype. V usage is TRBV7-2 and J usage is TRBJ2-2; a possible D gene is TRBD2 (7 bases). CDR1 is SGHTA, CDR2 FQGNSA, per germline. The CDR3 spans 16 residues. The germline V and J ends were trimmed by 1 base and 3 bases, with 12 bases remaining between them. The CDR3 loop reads CASSLVGGGDTGELFF. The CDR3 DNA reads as TGTGCCAGCAGCTTAGTAGGGGGGGGGGACACCGGGGAGCTGTTTTTT.

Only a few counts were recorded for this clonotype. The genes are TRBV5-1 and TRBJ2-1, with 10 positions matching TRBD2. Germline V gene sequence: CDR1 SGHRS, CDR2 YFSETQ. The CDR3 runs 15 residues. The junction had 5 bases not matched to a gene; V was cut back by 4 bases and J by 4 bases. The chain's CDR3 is CASSLRTSGYNEQFF. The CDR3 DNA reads TGCGCCAGCAGCCTTAGGACTAGCGGTTACAATGAGCAGTTCTTC.

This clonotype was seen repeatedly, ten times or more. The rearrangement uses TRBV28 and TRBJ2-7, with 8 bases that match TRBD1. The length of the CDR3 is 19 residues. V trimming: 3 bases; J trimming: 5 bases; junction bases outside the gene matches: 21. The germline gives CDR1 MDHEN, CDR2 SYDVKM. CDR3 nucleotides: TGTGCCAGCAGTTTTCCGGGGACTCGGTTTGCAGGGGGCATGGACGAGCAGTACTTC. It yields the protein CASSFPGTRFAGGMDEQYF.

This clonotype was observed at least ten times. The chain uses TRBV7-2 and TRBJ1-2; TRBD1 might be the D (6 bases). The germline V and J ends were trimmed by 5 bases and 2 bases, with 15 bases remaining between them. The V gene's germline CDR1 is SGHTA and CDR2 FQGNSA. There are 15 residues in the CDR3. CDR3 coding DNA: TGTGCCAGCAGCCTCCCCACAGGGATCAACTATGGCTACACCTTC. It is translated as CASSLPTGINYGYTF.

The DNA for the CDR3 is TGTGCCAGCAGTCAGGGGATGAGCTCTAGCGTCCCGCTGGATACGCAGTATTTT. Translation gives CASSQGMSSSVPLDTQYF. The genes are TRBV12-3 or TRBV12-4 and TRBJ2-3; D may be TRBD1 or TRBD2 (6 bases each). The CDR3 runs to 18 residues. Trimming removed 5 bases at V and 6 bases at J, with 27 bases between.

The CDR3 loop is CSVGRVNSGNTIYF. DNA for the CDR3: TGCAGCGTTGGTCGGGTGAACTCTGGAAACACCATATATTTT. The chain is built from TRBV29-1 and TRBJ1-3; D gene ambiguous. Germline CDR1 reads SQVTM; CDR2 reads ANQGSEA. V lost 4 bases and J lost 0, with 10 bases in between. CDR3 length equals 14 residues.

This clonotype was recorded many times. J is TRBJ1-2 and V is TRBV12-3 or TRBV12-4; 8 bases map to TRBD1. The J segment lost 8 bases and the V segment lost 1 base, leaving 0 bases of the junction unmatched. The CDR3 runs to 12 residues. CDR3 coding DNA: TGTGCCAGCAGTTTAGGGACAGGGGGCTACACCTTC. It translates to CASSLGTGGYTF.

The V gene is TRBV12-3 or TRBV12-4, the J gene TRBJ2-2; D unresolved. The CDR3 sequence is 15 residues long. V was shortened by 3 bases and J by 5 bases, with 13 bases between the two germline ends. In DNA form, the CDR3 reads TGTGCCAGCAGTTTCGGCGGCCCCTCGACCGGGGAGCTGTTTTTT. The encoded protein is CASSFGGPSTGELFF.

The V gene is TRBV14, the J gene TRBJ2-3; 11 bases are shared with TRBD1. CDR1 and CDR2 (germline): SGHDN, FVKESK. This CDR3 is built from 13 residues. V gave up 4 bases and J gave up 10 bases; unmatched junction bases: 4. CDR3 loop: CASSLLGQGAQYF. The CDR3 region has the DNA TGTGCCAGCAGCCTTTTGGGACAGGGGGCGCAGTATTTT.

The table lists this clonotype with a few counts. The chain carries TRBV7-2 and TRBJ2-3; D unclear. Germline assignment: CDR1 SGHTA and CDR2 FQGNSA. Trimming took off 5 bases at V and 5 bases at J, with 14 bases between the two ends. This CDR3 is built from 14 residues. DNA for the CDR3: TGTGCCAGCAGCCCCGATAGGTGGGAAGATACGCAGTATTTT. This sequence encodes CASSPDRWEDTQYF.

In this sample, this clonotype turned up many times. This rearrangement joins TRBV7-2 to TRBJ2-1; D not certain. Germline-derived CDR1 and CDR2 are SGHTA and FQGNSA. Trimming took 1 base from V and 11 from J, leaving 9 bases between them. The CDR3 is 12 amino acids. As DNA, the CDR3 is TGTGCCAGCAGCTTAGGGAGTTTTAAGCAGTTCTTC. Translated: CASSLGSFKQFF.

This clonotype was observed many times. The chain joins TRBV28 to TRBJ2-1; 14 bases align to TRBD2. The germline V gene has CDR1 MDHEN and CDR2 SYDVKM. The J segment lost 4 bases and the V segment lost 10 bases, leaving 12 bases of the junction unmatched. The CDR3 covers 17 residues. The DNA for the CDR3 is TGTGCCATCGACCCGGGACTAGCGGGAGATAAGTACAATGAGCAGTTCTTC. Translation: CAIDPGLAGDKYNEQFF. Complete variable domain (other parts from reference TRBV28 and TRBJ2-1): DVKVTQSSRYLVKRTGEKVFLECVQDMDHENMFWYRQDPGLGLRLIYFSYDVKMKEKGDIPEGYSVSREKKERFSLILESASTNQTSMYLCAIDPGLAGDKYNEQFFGPGTRLTVL.

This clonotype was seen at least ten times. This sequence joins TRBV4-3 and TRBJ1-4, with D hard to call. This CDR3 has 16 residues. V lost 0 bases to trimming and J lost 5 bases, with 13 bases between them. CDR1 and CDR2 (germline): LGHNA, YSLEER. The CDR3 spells CASSQDQAGLNEKLFF. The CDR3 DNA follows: TGCGCCAGCAGCCAAGACCAGGCAGGCTTAAATGAAAAACTGTTTTTT.

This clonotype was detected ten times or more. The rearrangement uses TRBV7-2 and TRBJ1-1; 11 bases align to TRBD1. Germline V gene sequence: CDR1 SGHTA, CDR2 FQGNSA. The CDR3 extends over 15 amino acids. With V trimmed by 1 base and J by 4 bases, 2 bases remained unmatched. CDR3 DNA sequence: TGTGCCAGCAGCTTAGTGGGACAGGGGGGCACTGAAGCTTTCTTT. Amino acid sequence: CASSLVGQGGTEAFF.

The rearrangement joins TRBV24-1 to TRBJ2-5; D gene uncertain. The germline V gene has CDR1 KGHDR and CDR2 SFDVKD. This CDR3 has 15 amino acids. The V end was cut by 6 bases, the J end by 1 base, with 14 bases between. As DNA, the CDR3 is TGTGCCACCAGTCAGGCGGCGTCGTCCCAAGAGACCCAGTACTTC. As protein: CATSQAASSQETQYF.

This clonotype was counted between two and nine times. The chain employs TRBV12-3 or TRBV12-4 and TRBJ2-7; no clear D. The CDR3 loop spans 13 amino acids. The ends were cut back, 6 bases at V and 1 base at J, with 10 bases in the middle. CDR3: CASSSDGSYEQYF. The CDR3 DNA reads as TGTGCCAGCAGCTCGGACGGGTCCTACGAGCAGTACTTC.

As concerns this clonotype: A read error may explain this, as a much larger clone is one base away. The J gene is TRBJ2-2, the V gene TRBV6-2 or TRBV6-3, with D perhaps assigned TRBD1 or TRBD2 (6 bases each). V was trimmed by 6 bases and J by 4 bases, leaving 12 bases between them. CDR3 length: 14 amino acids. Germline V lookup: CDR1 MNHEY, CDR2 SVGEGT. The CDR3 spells CASRRSGATGELFF. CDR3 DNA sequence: TGTGCCAGCAGAAGGTCGGGGGCCACCGGGGAGCTGTTTTTT.